This TCR beta chain emerged from a study of molecular identifiers for immune sequencing clone quantification. Study-wide background: For replicates, RNA isolated from around 20,000 or 99,000 naive CD8 cells was divided into five portions, of which four were sequenced.

This clonotype was seen many times. V shed 2 bases and J shed 0 bases, with 4 bases lying between them. CDR3 size: 13 residues. From the PCR reads, TCRdb called clonotypes with MiXCR, one entry per CDR3 protein. The sample lists tens of thousands of distinct CDR3 sequences, 24% occurring once. Source material: naive CD8+ T cells from blood, with Jurkat cell RNA spiked in. Subset specified: FACS-sorted CD8+CD4-CCR7+CD45RA+ naive T cells. V usage is TRBV12-3 or TRBV12-4 and J usage is TRBJ1-1; D is uncertain. The receptor was isolated from a human donor in good health. Some libraries in this study had Jurkat cell RNA spiked in. In DNA form, the CDR3 reads TGTGCCAGCAGTTTAAACCTGAACACTGAAGCTTTCTTT. Amino acids: CASSLNLNTEAFF.